Each of the 24 T cell receptor beta chains below was sequenced from the same sample in a study of shared clonotypes between healthy human individuals. Profiled with immunoSEQ multiplex PCR; TCRdb holds only in-frame clones, not every one. The repertoire holds about 490,000 clones, with 70% to 80% as singletons. The sample comprised PBMCs. The origin of the receptors is a woman aged 40-49 years in good health. Some clones in this sample may be carry-over from other donors' samples.

This clone appeared a few times. V and J are TRBV7-2 and TRBJ2-1, with a weak D call TRBD1 (5 bases). Per germline, CDR1 SGHTA and CDR2 FQGNSA. Trimming removed 1 base at V and 5 bases at J, with 12 bases between. The CDR3 loop spans 15 amino acids. In DNA form, the CDR3 reads TGTGCCAGCAGCTTAGTAGCAGGACAAAACAATGAGCAGTTCTTC. Translation: CASSLVAGQNNEQFF.

A note on this clone: Compared with germline, one end of the junction differs, possibly owing to a read error. The rearrangement links TRBV7-7 to TRBJ2-5, with unresolved D. Germline V gene data show CDR1 as SSHAT and CDR2 as FNYEAQ (reference sequence). The length of the CDR3 is 14 residues. CDR3 amino acids: CASSLVSSPETQYF. In DNA, the CDR3 is TGTGCTAGCAGCTTAGTGTCCAGCCCAGAGACCCAGTACTTC.

This clone has just a few counts. This chain connects TRBV29-1 to TRBJ1-2; D perhaps matches TRBD1 (5 bases). The CDR3 extends over 13 amino acids. Trimming took off 0 bases at V and 7 bases at J, with 12 bases between the two ends. Germline V CDR1 and CDR2: SQVTM, ANQGSEA. CDR3 nucleotide sequence: TGCAGCGTTGAAGATCTTCGGGGCAGTGGCTACACCTTC. Its protein product is CSVEDLRGSGYTF.

The V call is TRBV27, the J call TRBJ1-4, with 9 bases lining up with TRBD1. The CDR3 consists of 15 residues. Germline assignment: CDR1 MNHEY and CDR2 SMNVEV (reference sequence). V lost 5 bases to trimming and J lost 4 bases; unmatched junction nucleotides: 5. CDR3 amino acids: CASSPGQGNNEKLFF. The CDR3 DNA reads as TGTGCCAGCAGTCCCGGACAGGGGAATAATGAAAAACTGTTTTTT.

The chain employs TRBV6-5 and TRBJ1-5; 7 bases are shared with TRBD1. The CDR3 is made up of 14 amino acids. CDR1 is MNHEY, CDR2 SVGAGI, per germline. V shed 6 bases, J shed 3 bases, and the junction held 5 bases outside the gene matches. The CDR3 coding sequence is TGTGCCAGCAGGGCCGGACAGGACAATCAGCCCCAGCATTTT. Its protein product is CASRAGQDNQPQHF.

The chain has TRBV7-8 and TRBJ2-1; TRBD2 matches 14 bases. Germline values: CDR1 SGHVS, CDR2 FQNEAQ. This CDR3 comprises 14 residues. V dropped 8 bases and J dropped 7; count of bases not matched to a gene: 4. CDR3 coding DNA: TGTGCCAGCCGCGGGACTAGCGGGAGTAATGAGCAGTTCTTC. Translating it yields CASRGTSGSNEQFF.

The chain links TRBV7-2 to TRBJ2-1; D is unresolved. CDR3 length: 13 amino acids. V was shortened by 3 bases and J by 2 bases, with 5 bases between the two germline ends. Germline V gives CDR1 SGHTA, CDR2 FQGNSA. CDR3 amino acids: CASSFEAYNEQFF. CDR3 nucleotides: TGTGCCAGCAGCTTCGAGGCCTACAATGAGCAGTTCTTC.

The chain uses TRBV7-7 and TRBJ2-2; no definite D call. V was cut by 4 bases and J by 7 bases, with 10 bases left in between. The CDR3 is 13 residues long. CDR1 is SSHAT, CDR2 FNYEAQ, per germline (reference sequence). CDR3 DNA: TGTGCCAGCAGCTCCCAGTCGGGCGGGGAGCTGTTTTTT. It specifies CASSSQSGGELFF.

This clone was counted a single time. The chain employs TRBV7-3 and TRBJ2-3; D remains unclear. Trimming took 3 bases from V and 6 from J, leaving 16 bases between them. The CDR3 has 15 amino acids. CDR1 and CDR2 from the germline V gene are SGHTA and FQGTGA. The CDR3 protein is CASSFPGLEDDTQYF. In nucleotides, the CDR3 is TGTGCCAGCAGCTTCCCGGGCCTCGAGGATGATACGCAGTATTTT.

This clone was detected only a few times. The chain joins TRBV6-1 to TRBJ2-7; D remains unclear. CDR3 length: 16 amino acids. V was trimmed by 4 bases and J by 0 bases, leaving 16 bases between them. Germline V gene lookup returns CDR1 MNHNS and CDR2 SASEGT. In DNA, the CDR3 is TGTGCCAGCAGTGGAGTCCTCCTACAACTCTCCTACGAGCAGTACTTC. Translating gives CASSGVLLQLSYEQYF.

The chain is built from TRBV7-2 and TRBJ1-5; D is unclear. V was clipped by 2 bases and J by 7 bases, with 12 bases between them. Germline CDR1 and CDR2: SGHTA and FQGNSA. CDR3 length: 14 amino acids. The CDR3 DNA reads as TGTGCCAGCAGCTTAATATGGGAGAGCCAGCCCCAGCATTTT. It translates to CASSLIWESQPQHF.

V usage is TRBV10-2 and J usage is TRBJ1-2, with D possibly TRBD1 on 5 matching bases. Per germline, CDR1 WSHSY and CDR2 SAAADI. The CDR3 is 13 residues long. V dropped 2 bases and J dropped 7 bases, with 11 bases sitting between them. The CDR3 DNA follows: TGCGCCAGCAGTGAGGCAGGGTCTCGTGGCTACACCTTC. This translates into CASSEAGSRGYTF.

The chain carries TRBV6-1 and TRBJ2-7, with D uncertain. Germline lookup yields CDR1 MNHNS and CDR2 SASEGT. Trimming took 1 base from V and 3 from J, leaving 13 bases between them. The CDR3 spans 15 residues. CDR3 sequence (DNA): TGTGCCAGCAGTGAAGGTTTGGTGGACGGCTACGAGCAGTACTTC. It is translated as CASSEGLVDGYEQYF.

The rearrangement joins TRBV2 to TRBJ1-5; D uncertain. The germline gives CDR1 SNHLY, CDR2 FYNNEI. V was cut by 3 bases and J by 3 bases, with 12 bases left in between. This CDR3 spans 15 amino acids. The CDR3, as DNA: TGTGCCAGCAGTGAGGCTGGGCCGAACAATCAGCCCCAGCATTTT. This codes for CASSEAGPNNQPQHF.

The chain combines TRBV11-2 with TRBJ2-7; 9 nucleotides line up with TRBD2. V was pared by 5 bases and J by 3 bases, with 5 bases of the junction left unmatched. This CDR3 region has 14 residues. Germline V CDR1 and CDR2: SGHAT, FQNNGV. CDR3 nucleotides: TGTGCCAGCAGCCAAGCGGGAGGTAGCTACGAGCAGTACTTC. Translated, it gives CASSQAGGSYEQYF.

The chain uses TRBV19 and TRBJ2-7; D gene ambiguous. CDR1 is LNHDA, CDR2 SQIVND, per germline (reference sequence). This CDR3 has 12 residues. V lost 6 bases to trimming and J lost 7 bases, with 13 bases between them. The CDR3 loop reads CASRNLRGEQYF. The CDR3 bases are TGTGCCAGTAGAAATCTCCGTGGGGAGCAGTACTTC.

The chain is built from TRBV18 and TRBJ2-7, with 11 bases identical to TRBD1. The germline V gene encodes CDR1 KGHSH and CDR2 LQKENI. Germline trimming cut 2 bases from V and 0 bases from J; bases unmatched to any gene: 9. CDR3 length equals 18 residues. CDR3 in amino acids: CASSPSIGTGGFSYEQYF. The CDR3 nucleotides read TGTGCCAGCTCACCATCGATCGGGACAGGGGGTTTCTCCTACGAGCAGTACTTC.

The J gene is TRBJ2-5, the V gene TRBV19, with D perhaps assigned TRBD1 or TRBD2 (5 bases each). Germline V gene lookup returns CDR1 LNHDA and CDR2 SQIVND (reference sequence). The CDR3 contains 14 residues. The V end was cut by 5 bases, the J end by 4 bases, with 14 bases between. CDR3 coding DNA: TGTGCCAGTAGTTCCAGGGCGGGTCCAGAGACCCAGTACTTC. This encodes CASSSRAGPETQYF.

The chain joins TRBV6-5 to TRBJ2-7; D remains ambiguous. The germline V and J ends were trimmed by 7 bases and 6 bases, with 13 bases remaining between them. Germline assignment: CDR1 MNHEY and CDR2 SVGAGI. This CDR3 is 12 amino acids long. The CDR3 loop is CASTSPVGEQYF. The CDR3 DNA reads TGTGCCAGCACCAGCCCGGTAGGCGAGCAGTACTTC.

This rearrangement joins TRBV29-1 to TRBJ1-5; 7 positions agree with TRBD1. CDR1 and CDR2 (germline): SQVTM, ANQGSEA. CDR3 size: 13 residues. The V gene end was trimmed by 5 bases and the J gene end by 4 bases; junction bases not matched to a gene: 5. CDR3 in DNA: TGCAGCGTTCGCACAGGGGTAAATCAGCCCCAGCATTTT. Its protein is CSVRTGVNQPQHF. Supplemented by reference TRBV29-1 and TRBJ1-5, the full variable domain reads SAVISQKPSRDICQRGTSLTIQCQVDSQVTMMFWYRQQPGQSLTLIATANQGSEATYESGFVIDKFPISRPNLTFSTLTVSNMSPEDSSIYLCSVRTGVNQPQHFGDGTRLSIL.

This sequence joins TRBV7-9 and TRBJ1-5; weak D call: TRBD1 (5 bases). The CDR3 totals 14 residues. Trimming left V 6 bases short and J 7 bases short, with 16 bases between. Per germline, CDR1 SEHNR and CDR2 FQNEAQ (reference sequence). CDR3 loop: CASSSSGGGQPQHF. For the CDR3, the DNA is TGTGCCAGCAGTTCTAGTGGGGGAGGGCAGCCCCAGCATTTT.

Notes on this clone: Since a much larger clone is just one base distant, this may be a read error. This specimen includes other DNA sequences encoding the same CDR3. V usage is TRBV2 and J usage is TRBJ2-7, with D uncertain. Between the trimmed V and J ends, which lost 6 bases and 0 bases, there was a span of 3 bases. CDR1 is SNHLY, CDR2 FYNNEI, per germline. CDR3 length equals 11 residues. The CDR3 DNA sequence: TGTGCCAGCAGCCCCTCCTACGAGCAGTACTTC. Residues: CASSPSYEQYF.

This chain links TRBV7-9 with TRBJ2-5, with 12 bases lining up with TRBD2. Germline CDR1 is SEHNR and CDR2 is FQNEAQ (reference sequence). The CDR3 runs to 17 residues. With 2 bases clipped from V and 1 base from J, the junction kept 5 bases outside the gene matches. The CDR3, as DNA: TGTGCCAGCAGCTTAAAGACTAGCGGGAGAGGCCAAGAGACCCAGTACTTC. Protein sequence: CASSLKTSGRGQETQYF.

About this clone: This probably arose from a read error, given a far larger clone one base away. This chain uses TRBV4-3 with TRBJ2-4, with D perhaps matching TRBD2 (6 bases). From germline, CDR1 is LGHNA and CDR2 YSLEER. The CDR3 runs to 15 residues. The CDR3 protein is CAGSQDGARGDIQYF. The CDR3, as DNA: TGCGCCGGCAGCCAAGATGGGGCGCGCGGGGACATTCAGTACTTC.